This TCR beta chain was observed in a study of PD-1 blockade in classical Hodgkin lymphoma. The study, taken as a whole, reports: Reported findings placed baseline TCR diversity lower in newly diagnosed patients (compared with healthy donors). Repertoire difference causes, possibly disease activity or prior therapy, remain undefined. Complete responders' diversity at baseline resembled that of newly diagnosed patients. Researchers reported that CD4+ TCR diversity, though not CD8+, rose significantly by C4D1.

As for this clone: No antigen is known for it.

Relapse was seen in all patients after autologous stem cell transplantation, and brentuximab vedotin exposure was variable. The method was immunoSEQ multiplex PCR; TCRdb's version includes in-frame clones alone and lacks a portion of them. This sample yields about 86,000 clones, of which about nine tenths are seen a single time; 20% to 25% belongs to the top ten. The sample in question was peripheral blood mononuclear cells (PBMCs), obtained at baseline. The TCR sequence derives from a human donor with classical Hodgkin lymphoma.

The chain's CDR3 is CASSLRDTNTGELFF. DNA of the CDR3: TGCGCCAGCAGCTTGAGGGACACTAACACCGGGGAGCTGTTTTTT. The gene calls are TRBV5-1 and TRBJ2-2; D possibly corresponds to TRBD1 (6 bases). The V and J ends lost 1 base and 2 bases respectively, with 9 bases between them. Germline V gene lookup returns CDR1 SGHRS and CDR2 YFSETQ. The CDR3 has 15 amino acids.